These 27 T cell receptor beta chains came from one sample sequenced in a study of control samples from healthy donors and cancer patients. This table comes from immunoSEQ multiplex PCR, and its TCRdb copy is limited to in-frame clones, with some not included. Among some 150,000 clones, about 90% were seen once, and the ten largest hold under 9%. Sequenced sample: blood. The receptors stem from a man aged 18-30 years in good health.

In this sample, this clone turned up a few times. This chain joins TRBV7-3 and TRBJ2-2; 11 positions match TRBD2. Trimming removed 8 bases from V and 4 bases from J; junction bases left unmatched: 6. This CDR3 spans 15 amino acids. Germline lookup yields CDR1 SGHTA and CDR2 FQGTGA. CDR3 sequence reads: CASAVAGGPTGELFF. CDR3 sequence (DNA): TGTGCCAGCGCCGTAGCGGGGGGGCCCACCGGGGAGCTGTTTTTT.

The chain combines TRBV6-1 with TRBJ2-2, with TRBD2 identical over 9 bases. V was pared by 0 bases and J by 6 bases, with 17 bases of the junction left unmatched. Per the germline V gene, CDR1 is MNHNS and CDR2 is SASEGT. The CDR3 spans 20 residues. The CDR3 loop reads CASSEAAGLALSRTSGELFF. The CDR3 nucleotides read TGTGCCAGCAGTGAAGCGGCGGGACTAGCCCTTTCCCGAACTTCCGGGGAGCTGTTTTTT.

This clone came up a few times. The V call is TRBV7-2, the J call TRBJ2-7, with 14 bases aligning to TRBD2. J was trimmed by 0 bases and V by 5 bases; bases with no gene match: 3. The germline gives CDR1 SGHTA, CDR2 FQGNSA. The CDR3 has 16 amino acids. The CDR3 DNA reads as TGTGCCAGCAGCCGGACTAGCGGGGGGTACTCCTACGAGCAGTACTTC. It translates to CASSRTSGGYSYEQYF.

Only one count was recorded for this clone. The chain combines TRBV2 with TRBJ1-2; 10 bases are shared with TRBD1. The CDR3 is 14 residues long. The junction had 5 bases not matched to a gene; V was cut back by 6 bases and J by 4 bases. Germline V CDR1 and CDR2: SNHLY, FYNNEI. The CDR3 loop reads CASRDRGLLYGYTF. CDR3 in DNA: TGTGCCAGCAGAGACAGGGGGCTTCTCTATGGCTACACCTTC.

This chain links TRBV19 with TRBJ1-5, with D perhaps matching TRBD1 (6 bases). Trimming took 5 bases from V and 0 from J, leaving 17 bases between them. The CDR3 has 17 residues. Germline V CDR1 and CDR2: LNHDA, SQIVND (reference sequence). The CDR3, as DNA: TGTGCCAGTAGTCGCGGAAGTAGGGGGGCTAGCAATCAGCCCCAGCATTTT. As protein: CASSRGSRGASNQPQHF.

V and J are TRBV27 and TRBJ2-7; TRBD2 might be the D (5 bases). The CDR3 consists of 15 residues. CDR1 is MNHEY, CDR2 SMNVEV, per germline (reference sequence). V was shortened by 8 bases and J by 7 bases, with 24 bases between the two germline ends. The CDR3 sequence is CASGPNADFPVEQYF. The DNA of the CDR3 is TGTGCCAGCGGACCGAATGCGGACTTCCCGGTGGAGCAGTACTTC.

The V gene is TRBV7-9, the J gene TRBJ1-1; D not certain. The CDR3 runs 11 residues. Trimming cost V 5 bases and J 6 bases, with 7 bases left between them. From germline, CDR1 is SEHNR and CDR2 FQNEAQ (reference sequence). The CDR3 DNA sequence: TGTGCCAGCAGCGGTTTCTCTGAAGCTTTCTTT. Translating it yields CASSGFSEAFF.

The CDR3 nucleotides are TGCGCCAGCAGCTTGGGCGGGGGGGATAATCAGCCCCAGCATTTT. Translating gives CASSLGGGDNQPQHF. This sequence joins TRBV5-1 and TRBJ1-5, with D perhaps matching TRBD1 (5 bases). This CDR3 is 15 amino acids long. Germline CDR1 is SGHRS and CDR2 is YFSETQ. V was pared by 0 bases and J by 4 bases, with 11 bases between.

The chain has TRBV30 and TRBJ2-7; possibly TRBD1 for D (6 bases). The CDR3 totals 13 residues. Per the germline V gene, CDR1 is GTSNPN and CDR2 is SVGIG (reference sequence). Trimming took off 0 bases at V and 6 bases at J, with 12 bases between the two ends. The CDR3 protein is CAWSVLGAGEQYF. The DNA for the CDR3 is TGTGCCTGGAGTGTACTGGGGGCGGGCGAGCAGTACTTC.

This clone was counted a few times. The chain uses TRBV7-6 and TRBJ1-3; D gene unclear. The CDR3 has 15 residues. Germline V lookup: CDR1 SGHVS, CDR2 FNYEAQ. V lost 5 bases and J lost 0, with 11 bases in between. The chain's CDR3 is CASSPEADSGNTIYF. The CDR3 region has the DNA TGTGCCAGCAGCCCGGAGGCCGACTCTGGAAACACCATATATTTT.

The chain employs TRBV7-2 and TRBJ2-5; D perhaps matches TRBD1 (6 bases). Trimming took 3 bases from V and 1 from J, leaving 9 bases between them. CDR1 is SGHTA and CDR2 is FQGNSA in the germline V gene. The CDR3 is 14 residues long. Written as DNA, the CDR3 is TGTGCCAGCAGCTTGCAGGGGCTCCAAGAGACCCAGTACTTC. Amino acid sequence: CASSLQGLQETQYF. The full variable domain, with the rest looked up from reference TRBV7-2 and TRBJ2-5, is GAGVSQSPSNKVTEKGKDVELRCDPISGHTALYWYRQSLGQGLEFLIYFQGNSAPDKSGLPSDRFSAERTGGSVSTLTIQRTQQEDSAVYLCASSLQGLQETQYFGPGTRLLVL.

This rearrangement joins TRBV15 to TRBJ1-2, with 9 bases that match TRBD1. Trimming took 1 base from V and 2 from J; bases not matched to a gene: 2. The CDR3 covers 15 residues. The germline gives CDR1 LNHNV, CDR2 YYDKDF (reference sequence). The CDR3 region is CATSRGDRANYGYTF. The CDR3 DNA reads TGTGCCACCAGCAGAGGGGACAGGGCCAACTATGGCTACACCTTC. Variable domain in full (rest from reference TRBV15 and TRBJ1-2): DAMVIQNPRYQVTQFGKPVTLSCSQTLNHNVMYWYQQKSSQAPKLLFHYYDKDFNNEADTPDNFQSRRPNTSFCFLDIRSPGLGDTAMYLCATSRGDRANYGYTFGSGTRLTVV.

The chain combines TRBV18 with TRBJ2-5; D might be TRBD2 (5 bases). Germline lookup yields CDR1 KGHSH and CDR2 LQKENI. The CDR3 has 15 residues. The V and J ends lost 4 bases and 5 bases respectively, with 17 bases between them. The CDR3 reads CASSLTLGIRETQYF. The CDR3 DNA reads as TGTGCCAGCTCACTTACACTCGGGATCCGGGAGACCCAGTACTTC.

V is TRBV6-5 and J is TRBJ1-1, with a tentative D call TRBD1 (5 bases). Germline values: CDR1 MNHEY, CDR2 SVGAGI. This CDR3 comprises 15 residues. Trimming removed 9 bases from V and 5 bases from J, with 22 bases in between. The CDR3 is CASGNTGTPGTEAFF. As DNA, the CDR3 is TGTGCCAGTGGTAACACCGGGACGCCCGGGACTGAAGCTTTCTTT.

The CDR3: CASRQGALINYGYTF. CDR3 DNA sequence: TGTGCCAGCAGACAGGGGGCGTTGATTAACTATGGCTACACCTTC. The genes are TRBV6-6 and TRBJ1-2; 9 bases line up with TRBD1. The CDR3 is 15 amino acids. The trim removed 6 bases at V and 1 base at J, leaving 6 bases unmatched. CDR1 MNHNY and CDR2 SVGAGI come from the germline V gene (reference sequence).

The V call is TRBV5-1, the J call TRBJ2-5, with D perhaps matching TRBD1 or TRBD2 (5 bases each). The CDR3 totals 13 residues. Germline V gene lookup returns CDR1 SGHRS and CDR2 YFSETQ. Trimming stripped 3 bases from V and 5 bases from J, with 11 bases between. This chain's CDR3 is CASSSQGRETQYF. The CDR3 DNA sequence: TGCGCCAGCAGCTCTCAGGGACGGGAGACCCAGTACTTC.

The genes are TRBV5-1 and TRBJ1-2; possible D gene TRBD1, 5 bases. The CDR3 is made up of 15 amino acids. Germline lookup yields CDR1 SGHRS and CDR2 YFSETQ. V lost 0 bases, J lost 2 bases, and 11 bases lay in between. The CDR3 nucleotides are TGCGCCAGCAGCTTGGTGGCAGGGTTGAACTATGGCTACACCTTC. Amino acids: CASSLVAGLNYGYTF. The complete variable domain, with remaining parts taken from reference TRBV5-1 and TRBJ1-2, reads KAGVTQTPRYLIKTRGQQVTLSCSPISGHRSVSWYQQTPGQGLQFLFEYFSETQRNKGNFPGRFSGRQFSNSRSEMNVSTLELGDSALYLCASSLVAGLNYGYTFGSGTRLTVV.

The V call is TRBV7-3, the J call TRBJ2-2; D call uncertain. The ends were cut back, 2 bases at V and 8 bases at J, with 6 bases in the middle. This CDR3 spans 12 amino acids. The germline V gene encodes CDR1 SGHTA and CDR2 FQGTGA. The CDR3 DNA is TGTGCCAGCAGCTTAGTAGGTGGGGAGCTGTTTTTT. This encodes CASSLVGGELFF.

This rearrangement joins TRBV7-2 to TRBJ2-7; a possible D gene is TRBD1 (5 bases). From germline, CDR1 is SGHTA and CDR2 FQGNSA. The CDR3 is made up of 14 amino acids. V was pared by 2 bases and J by 0 bases, with 8 bases between. CDR3 coding DNA: TGTGCCAGCAGCTTATTTGACAGCTCCTACGAGCAGTACTTC. Translation: CASSLFDSSYEQYF.

The chain uses TRBV27 and TRBJ2-1, with TRBD2 matching over 11 bases. Germline CDR1 MNHEY, CDR2 SMNVEV (reference sequence). The length of the CDR3 is 18 residues. After removal of 3 bases from V and 0 bases from J, the junction contained 7 bases not matched to a gene. CDR3 nucleotides: TGTGCCAGCAGTTTCCTAGCGGGGGGACCGAGCTCCTACAATGAGCAGTTCTTC. Encoded protein: CASSFLAGGPSSYNEQFF.

The chain couples TRBV5-1 to TRBJ1-2; a weak D match, TRBD1 (5 bases). The CDR3 loop spans 15 amino acids. Trimming shortened V by 0 bases and J by 6 bases, and 15 bases separated the two germline ends. The germline V gene has CDR1 SGHRS and CDR2 YFSETQ. CDR3 region: CASSLATGGLDGYTF. CDR3 DNA sequence: TGCGCCAGCAGCTTGGCCACAGGAGGTCTGGATGGCTACACCTTC.

This sequence joins TRBV2 and TRBJ2-5, with 8 bases identical to TRBD1. This CDR3 contains 14 residues. V was pared by 7 bases and J by 2 bases, with 6 bases of the junction left unmatched. CDR1 SNHLY and CDR2 FYNNEI come from the germline V gene. CDR3 region: CASNAGQGQETQYF. As DNA, the CDR3 is TGTGCCAGCAATGCTGGACAGGGACAAGAGACCCAGTACTTC.

The chain employs TRBV7-2 and TRBJ1-1; D gene uncertain. The germline CDR1 and CDR2 sequences are SGHTA and FQGNSA. This CDR3 comprises 17 residues. Trimming stripped 5 bases from V and 0 bases from J, with 19 bases between. CDR3 loop: CASSPGLGRVMNTEAFF. In DNA, the CDR3 is TGTGCCAGCAGCCCCGGGCTGGGCCGGGTCATGAACACTGAAGCTTTCTTT.

The chain combines TRBV27 with TRBJ2-5; tentative D call: TRBD2 (7 bases). CDR3 length equals 15 residues. Looked up from germline, CDR1 is MNHEY and CDR2 is SMNVEV (reference sequence). Trimming pared 7 bases from V and 0 bases from J, leaving 15 bases between. The CDR3 region has the DNA TGTGCCAGCACCACGAAGGGGGGGTACCAAGAGACCCAGTACTTC. Translated, it gives CASTTKGGYQETQYF.

DNA of the CDR3: TGCGCCAGCAGCTTGGGTGTTTGGGACCCGCAGTACTTC. This gives the protein CASSLGVWDPQYF. This sequence joins TRBV5-1 and TRBJ2-7; D tentatively fits TRBD1 or TRBD2 (5 bases each). The CDR3 runs 13 residues. Germline assignment: CDR1 SGHRS and CDR2 YFSETQ. Between the trimmed V and J ends, which lost 0 bases and 9 bases, there was a span of 13 bases.

The gene calls are TRBV7-9 and TRBJ1-4, with D possibly TRBD1 on 5 matching bases. Germline V gives CDR1 SEHNR, CDR2 FQNEAQ (reference sequence). V lost 1 base and J 6 bases, leaving 15 bases between the germline ends. The CDR3 totals 16 residues. CDR3 bases: TGTGCCAGCAGCTTAGGCAGGGTCGGCGGTGATGAAAAACTGTTTTTT. This codes for CASSLGRVGGDEKLFF.

CDR3 region: CAWSVHPNSPLHF. CDR3 in DNA: TGTGCCTGGAGTGTACACCCTAACTCACCCCTCCACTTT. The chain combines TRBV30 with TRBJ1-6, with no clear D. From germline, CDR1 is GTSNPN and CDR2 SVGIG (reference sequence). V lost 0 bases, J lost 10 bases, and 10 bases lay in between. This CDR3 has 13 amino acids. Filled out from reference TRBV30 and TRBJ1-6, the complete variable domain reads SQTIHQWPATLVQPVGSPLSLECTVEGTSNPNLYWYRQAAGRGLQLLFYSVGIGQISSEVPQNLSASRPQDRQFILSSKKLLLSDSGFYLCAWSVHPNSPLHFGNGTRLTVT.